This record looks at one T cell receptor (beta chain) sequence and its context. The antigen is unknown. Only in-frame clones appear in the TCRdb table, and some are missing; sequencing was by immunoSEQ multiplex PCR. The table lists 440,000 or so clones, about 90% of them singletons. The V and J ends lost 6 bases and 0 bases respectively, with 12 bases between them. This CDR3 contains 14 residues. In germline, CDR1 is ENHRY, CDR2 SYGVKD. The data belong to a study of Ad26.COV2.S vaccination and SARS-CoV-2 variants. Across the whole study: Participants got Ad26.COV2.S intramuscularly, once or twice 56 days apart.

Whole-study findings and limits: Quantification of TCR breadth and depth may have yielded underestimates of total T cell responses.

Described treatment: about 20 received Ad26.COV2.S at low or high dose, single or two shots; about 5 received placebo; per-sample allocation not given. On day 63 after the first injection, vaccine and placebo recipients gave samples. This TCR came from a person between 18 and 60 years old who received the Ad26.COV2.S COVID-19 vaccine or a placebo. The chain combines TRBV10-3 with TRBJ2-7; maybe TRBD1 (6 bases). This material consisted of peripheral blood, taken in a trial of Ad26.COV2.S vaccine versus placebo. CDR3 bases: TGTGCCATCAGCCCACAGGGCCCCTCCTACGAGCAGTACTTC. It specifies CAISPQGPSYEQYF.